Listed below are T cell receptor beta chains from one sample, sequenced in a study of cytomegalovirus exposure and HLA in healthy donors. Some clones are missing from TCRdb's copy, which holds only in-frame ones; the method was immunoSEQ multiplex PCR. The table records 130,000 to 150,000 clones, over 70% of them present only once. The sequencing input was PBMCs. The receptors originated from a man aged 35 to 55 in good health and CMV-seronegative. The CDR3 runs from the conserved cysteine through the conserved F or W. Fields, in order: J gene, clone size, D gene, CDR3 length, V gene, CDR3 protein, CDR3 DNA. D genes are given only for firm matches. Only part of the rows carry a size: once, few, many, or a class if the clone is expanded.

>TRBJ2-7|.|TRBD2|15|TRBV13
CASLGSGGASYEQYF
TGTGCCAGCCTAGGGAGCGGGGGGGCCTCCTACGAGCAGTACTTC
>TRBJ1-5|few|.|14|TRBV19
CASNDNFSNQPQHF
TGTGCCAGTAACGACAATTTTAGCAATCAGCCCCAGCATTTT
>TRBJ2-5|once|.|11|TRBV6-4
CARQTEETQYF
TGTGCCAGACAGACCGAAGAGACCCAGTACTTC
>TRBJ2-5|.|.|16|TRBV5-1
CASSLGERTERETQYF
TGCGCCAGCAGCTTGGGGGAGCGAACTGAGCGGGAGACCCAGTACTTC
>TRBJ2-7|.|TRBD1|14|TRBV7-9
CASSLGTGIHEQYF
TGTGCCAGCAGCTTAGGGACAGGGATCCACGAGCAGTACTTC
>TRBJ1-6|once|.|15|TRBV30
CAWSVRESWSSPLHF
TGTGCCTGGAGTGTACGGGAATCGTGGAGTTCACCCCTCCACTTT
>TRBJ1-1|once|TRBD1|15|TRBV15
CATLRTGGQNTEAFF
TGTGCCACTCTACGGACAGGGGGCCAGAACACTGAAGCTTTCTTT
>TRBJ1-1|.|.|17|TRBV7-2
CASSLIGRPVGSTEAFF
TGTGCCAGCAGCTTAATAGGCAGGCCGGTTGGAAGCACTGAAGCTTTCTTT
>TRBJ2-2|.|TRBD2|16|TRBV5-4
CASSLTLVGGFGELFF
TGTGCCAGCAGCCTGACCCTAGTGGGGGGGTTCGGGGAGCTGTTTTTT
>TRBJ2-1|.|TRBD2|16|TRBV5-4
CASSLGASGGWNEQFF
TGTGCCAGCAGCTTGGGGGCTAGCGGGGGGTGGAATGAGCAGTTCTTC
>TRBJ2-1|.|TRBD1|16|TRBV18
CASSPSGQAGGNEQFF
TGTGCCAGCTCACCATCGGGACAGGCGGGCGGTAATGAGCAGTTCTTC
>TRBJ2-3|.|TRBD1|15|TRBV5-1
CASSLIPDRGDTQYF
TGCGCCAGCAGCTTGATCCCGGACAGGGGAGATACGCAGTATTTT
>TRBJ1-3|.|.|14|TRBV7-9
CASSPPGSGNTIYF
TGTGCCAGCAGCCCCCCGGGTTCTGGAAACACCATATATTTT
>TRBJ2-7|.|TRBD1|14|TRBV9
CASSSWDSSYEQYF
TGTGCCAGCAGCTCCTGGGACAGTTCCTACGAGCAGTACTTC
>TRBJ1-5|once|.|16|TRBV5-1
CASSLGVGATNQPQHF
TGCGCCAGCAGCTTGGGAGTGGGGGCGACTAATCAGCCCCAGCATTTT
>TRBJ1-1|.|.|14|TRBV2
CASRGANSDTEAFF
TGTGCCAGCAGGGGGGCCAATAGTGACACTGAAGCTTTCTTT
>TRBJ1-2|.|.|15|TRBV2
CASSDPGQTNYGYTF
TGTGCCAGCAGCGACCCCGGACAGACTAACTATGGCTACACCTTC
>TRBJ2-6|.|.|13|TRBV7-6
CASSRPGANVLTF
TGTGCCAGCAGCCGTCCTGGGGCCAACGTCCTGACTTTC
>TRBJ2-5|.|TRBD1|14|TRBV2
CASRDKGQGETQYF
TGTGCCAGCAGGGATAAAGGACAGGGAGAGACCCAGTACTTC
>TRBJ2-5|.|TRBD1|15|TRBV6-5
CASSYSTGPQETQYF
TGTGCCAGCAGTTACTCGACAGGGCCTCAAGAGACCCAGTACTTC